This T cell receptor beta chain was sequenced in a study of CD8 T cell repertoires and HIV-1 epitope variants. About the research overall: Separate wells received one of Twenty-five Gag or Nef variant peptides.

This CDR3 is 17 amino acids long. Germline V gives CDR1 LGHNA, CDR2 YSLEER. The V segment lost 1 base and the J segment 7 bases; nucleotides outside the gene matches: 11. Regarding this clone: Its antigen is not known.

TCRdb's copy holds only in-frame clones and misses some; the assay was immunoSEQ multiplex PCR. The sample lists a few thousand clones, about three fifths seen once, with approximately 40% in the top ten. The receptor comes from a male donor with HIV. The specimen sequenced was cultured CD8+ T cells derived from PBMCs. The V gene is TRBV4-3, the J gene TRBJ2-7; TRBD1 matches at 12 bases. As DNA, the CDR3 is TGCGCCAGCAGCCAAGGACCAACCGGGACAGGGGGCCGGGAGCAGTACTTC. Translated: CASSQGPTGTGGREQYF.